This entry lists 20 T cell receptor beta chains sequenced from one sample in a study of cytomegalovirus exposure and HLA in healthy donors. The primer mix had 60 Vbeta and 13 Jbeta primers. Only in-frame clones appear in the TCRdb table, and some are missing; sequencing was by immunoSEQ multiplex PCR. Among approximately 180,000 clones listed, over 70% were seen once. Sequencing used PBMCs. Source of these receptors: a woman aged 55 to 70 in good health and CMV-seropositive.

The chain has TRBV27 and TRBJ1-4, with D maybe TRBD1 (6 bases). With 6 bases removed from V and 6 bases from J, the gap between germline ends came to 14 bases. The CDR3 length is 14 residues. Germline V CDR1 and CDR2: MNHEY, SMNVEV (reference sequence). The CDR3 bases are TGTGCCAGCAGCAGGGGAAGGCGGGATGAAAAACTGTTTTTT. Protein sequence: CASSRGRRDEKLFF.

The chain couples TRBV7-3 to TRBJ2-1; D remains ambiguous. The CDR3 is 13 amino acids. V was pared by 6 bases and J by 1 base, with 7 bases between. Germline V gives CDR1 SGHTA, CDR2 FQGTGA. This CDR3 reads CASRSGSYNEQFF. The CDR3 DNA reads TGTGCCAGCAGGTCCGGGTCCTACAATGAGCAGTTCTTC.

This sequence joins TRBV10-3 and TRBJ2-3; tentative D call: TRBD2 (6 bases). Germline V gene sequence: CDR1 ENHRY, CDR2 SYGVKD. Deletions cut 4 bases from V and 0 bases from J, with 11 bases between. The CDR3 covers 15 residues. CDR3 protein: CAISGGGASTDTQYF. CDR3 bases: TGTGCCATCAGTGGGGGCGGGGCCAGCACAGATACGCAGTATTTT.

This clone was seen only once. The chain employs TRBV28 and TRBJ2-5; D unresolved. The CDR3 covers 11 residues. V gave up 5 bases and J gave up 11 bases, with 12 bases separating them. The germline V gene encodes CDR1 MDHEN and CDR2 SYDVKM. DNA of the CDR3: TGTGCCAGCAGTCCCCCGGTCGGGCAGTACTTC. This sequence encodes CASSPPVGQYF.

J is TRBJ2-1 and V is TRBV29-1; 7 positions agree with TRBD2. CDR3 size: 16 residues. Germline V gives CDR1 SQVTM, CDR2 ANQGSEA. With 1 base clipped from V and 0 bases from J, the junction kept 6 bases outside the gene matches. CDR3 DNA: TGCAGCGTTGAAGGGGTGCGGGGGAGCTCCTACAATGAGCAGTTCTTC. Translating it yields CSVEGVRGSSYNEQFF.

V usage is TRBV4-3 and J usage is TRBJ1-6; 7 nucleotides agree with TRBD1. This CDR3 has 16 residues. Losses at the gene ends were 3 bases for V and 6 bases for J; bases not matched to a gene: 8. Germline CDR1 and CDR2: LGHNA and YSLEER. In DNA form, the CDR3 reads TGCGCCAGCAGCCATCGCAATCGGGACAGTAATTCACCCCTCCACTTT. Amino acids: CASSHRNRDSNSPLHF.

This chain connects TRBV13 to TRBJ2-7; 8 nucleotides line up with TRBD1. This CDR3 spans 12 amino acids. Per germline, CDR1 PRHDT and CDR2 FYEKMQ (reference sequence). The V segment lost 5 bases and the J segment 4 bases; nucleotides outside the gene matches: 1. The CDR3 is CASSRTGYEQYF. CDR3 coding DNA: TGTGCCAGCAGCCGGACAGGGTACGAGCAGTACTTC.

This clone came up once. The chain combines TRBV28 with TRBJ2-5, with 7 bases that match TRBD2. The trim removed 4 bases at V and 2 bases at J, leaving 4 bases unmatched. The germline gives CDR1 MDHEN, CDR2 SYDVKM. The CDR3 spans 14 residues. The CDR3 nucleotides are TGTGCCAGCAGTTATCTAGCGGCACAAGAGACCCAGTACTTC. The encoded protein is CASSYLAAQETQYF.

This chain uses TRBV29-1 with TRBJ1-1; tentatively, D is TRBD1 (6 bases). The CDR3 contains 14 residues. Germline-derived CDR1 and CDR2 are SQVTM and ANQGSEA. Trimming shortened V by 4 bases and J by 0 bases, and 12 bases separated the two germline ends. The DNA of the CDR3 is TGCAGCGTTGTAAGAGGGGGGGTGAACACTGAAGCTTTCTTT. This encodes CSVVRGGVNTEAFF.

The V gene is TRBV7-8, the J gene TRBJ2-3, with no clear D. This CDR3 spans 17 amino acids. Trimming cost V 5 bases and J 0 bases, with 18 bases left between them. CDR1 and CDR2 from the germline V gene are SGHVS and FQNEAQ. CDR3 DNA sequence: TGTGCCAGCAGCGCACTTCCTTCAGGAACAAGCACAGATACGCAGTATTTT. This codes for CASSALPSGTSTDTQYF.

V gene TRBV2 combines with J gene TRBJ2-5; a possible D gene is TRBD1 (6 bases). The J call may be wrong; the DNA end is better matched by TRBJ2-7. Germline-derived CDR1 and CDR2 are SNHLY and FYNNEI. The CDR3 has 13 residues. DNA for the CDR3: TGTGCCAGCAGCCCGGGACATACCTACGAGCAGTACTTC. Translating gives CASSPGHTYEQYF.

The V gene is TRBV4-3, the J gene TRBJ1-1; D remains unclear. With 0 bases removed from V and 0 bases from J, the gap between germline ends came to 5 bases. Germline V CDR1 and CDR2: LGHNA, YSLEER. The CDR3 loop spans 14 amino acids. CDR3 sequence reads: CASSQEVVNTEAFF. The CDR3 nucleotides are TGCGCCAGCAGCCAAGAGGTAGTGAACACTGAAGCTTTCTTT.

The chain combines TRBV9 with TRBJ1-6, with 9 bases identical to TRBD1. Trimming cost V 8 bases and J 7 bases; bases outside gene matches: 4. The CDR3 sequence is 13 residues long. Germline V CDR1 and CDR2: SGDLS, YYNGEE. CDR3 in DNA: TGTGCCAGTAGGGACAGGGAGAATTCACCCCTCCACTTT. Encoded protein: CASRDRENSPLHF.

CDR3 sequence: CASSLEPTSTMAQYF. CDR3 nucleotide sequence: TGTGCCAGCAGCTTGGAGCCGACTAGCACCATGGCCCAGTACTTC. V is TRBV5-5 and J is TRBJ2-5; the match to TRBD2 covers 7 bases. V lost 0 bases and J lost 9; bases outside the gene matches: 11. The CDR3 length is 15 residues. Looked up from germline, CDR1 is SGHKS and CDR2 is YYEKEE (reference sequence).

This clone appeared once. The V gene is TRBV6-5, the J gene TRBJ2-7, with 7 bases lining up with TRBD2. Per the germline V gene, CDR1 is MNHEY and CDR2 is SVGAGI. The CDR3 contains 14 residues. J lost 3 bases, V lost 6 bases, and 8 bases had no gene match. The CDR3 protein is CASSKTGTNYEQYF. CDR3 nucleotide sequence: TGTGCCAGCAGCAAGACCGGGACTAACTACGAGCAGTACTTC.

This chain joins TRBV7-8 and TRBJ2-1; D is uncertain. The V end lost 0 bases, the J end lost 7 bases, and 4 bases lay between the germline ends. Germline V CDR1 and CDR2: SGHVS, FQNEAQ. This CDR3 comprises 12 residues. The CDR3: CASSLAQNEQFF. CDR3 bases: TGTGCCAGCAGCTTAGCGCAGAATGAGCAGTTCTTC.

The rearrangement links TRBV19 to TRBJ2-3; a weak D match, TRBD2 (6 bases). The germline V gene encodes CDR1 LNHDA and CDR2 SQIVND (reference sequence). V was shortened by 5 bases and J by 5 bases, with 14 bases between the two germline ends. The CDR3 runs 14 residues. In DNA form, the CDR3 reads TGTGCCAGTAGTCATCCGGGAGCCTTAGATACGCAGTATTTT. It translates to CASSHPGALDTQYF.

This clone appeared a single time. The J gene is TRBJ2-4, the V gene TRBV5-1; D remains ambiguous. Looked up from germline, CDR1 is SGHRS and CDR2 is YFSETQ. The CDR3 is 14 residues long. V lost 0 bases and J 0 bases, leaving 4 bases between the germline ends. The CDR3 spells CASSLGEAKNIQYF. CDR3 bases: TGCGCCAGCAGCTTGGGAGAAGCCAAAAACATTCAGTACTTC.

The V and J genes are TRBV28 and TRBJ2-5; no clear D. Germline CDR1 and CDR2: MDHEN and SYDVKM. The CDR3 is 15 amino acids. V was clipped by 4 bases and J by 1 base, with 13 bases between them. CDR3 residues: CASSSRQPTQETQYF. DNA of the CDR3: TGTGCCAGCAGTTCCCGACAACCCACCCAAGAGACCCAGTACTTC. Filled out from reference TRBV28 and TRBJ2-5, the complete variable domain reads DVKVTQSSRYLVKRTGEKVFLECVQDMDHENMFWYRQDPGLGLRLIYFSYDVKMKEKGDIPEGYSVSREKKERFSLILESASTNQTSMYLCASSSRQPTQETQYFGPGTRLLVL.

This chain links TRBV1 with TRBJ2-3; no DNA check was done on the table's D call, TRBD1. TRBV1 is listed as a pseudogene. This CDR3 spans 18 amino acids. The CDR3 protein is CTSSQDRGGQGAGDTQYF. The CDR3 DNA reads as TGCACCAGCAGCCAAGATAGGGGGGGACAGGGGGCAGGAGATACGCAGTATTTT.